This T cell receptor beta chain was obtained from a study of blood T cell repertoires in COVID-19. This clone was seen only a few times. In the original workflow: Amplification from reference gene primers served as the basis for estimated nucleated cell counts. Profiled with immunoSEQ multiplex PCR; TCRdb holds only in-frame clones, not every one. V and J calls and clone size are given by that table; D and trimming were obtained from the DNA. In the table there are about 100,000 clones, roughly 80% of which are singletons. Sample: peripheral blood. The receptor comes from a woman aged 70-85 years with acute or convalescent COVID-19.

The CDR3 sequence: CASSLLRASGGFNEQFF. The CDR3 coding sequence is TGTGCCAGCAGCTTGTTGCGGGCTAGCGGGGGTTTCAATGAGCAGTTCTTC. The genes are TRBV5-8 and TRBJ2-1, with 10 bases that match TRBD2. Unmatched junction bases numbered 10, after V lost 1 base and J lost 6 bases. CDR1 is SGHTS, CDR2 YDEGEE, per germline. The CDR3 extends over 17 amino acids.